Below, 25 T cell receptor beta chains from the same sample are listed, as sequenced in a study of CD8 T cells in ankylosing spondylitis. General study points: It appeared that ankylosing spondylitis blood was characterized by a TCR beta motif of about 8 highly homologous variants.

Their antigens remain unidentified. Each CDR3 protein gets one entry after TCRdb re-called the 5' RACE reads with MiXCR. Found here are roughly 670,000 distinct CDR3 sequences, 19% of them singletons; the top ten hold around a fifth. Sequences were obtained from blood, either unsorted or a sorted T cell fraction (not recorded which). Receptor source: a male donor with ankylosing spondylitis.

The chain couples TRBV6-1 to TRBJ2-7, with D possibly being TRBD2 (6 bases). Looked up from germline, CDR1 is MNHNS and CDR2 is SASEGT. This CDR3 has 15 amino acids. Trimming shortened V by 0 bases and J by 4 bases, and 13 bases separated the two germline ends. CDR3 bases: TGTGCCAGCAGTGAAGCTTTTTTTGGGGGGTACGAGCAGTACTTC. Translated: CASSEAFFGGYEQYF.

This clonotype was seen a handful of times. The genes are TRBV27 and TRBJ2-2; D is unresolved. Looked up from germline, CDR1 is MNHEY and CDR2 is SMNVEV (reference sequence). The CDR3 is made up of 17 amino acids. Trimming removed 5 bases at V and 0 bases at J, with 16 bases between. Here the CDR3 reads CASSPPNLRANTGELFF. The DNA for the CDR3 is TGTGCCAGCAGTCCCCCGAATTTAAGAGCGAACACCGGGGAGCTGTTTTTT.

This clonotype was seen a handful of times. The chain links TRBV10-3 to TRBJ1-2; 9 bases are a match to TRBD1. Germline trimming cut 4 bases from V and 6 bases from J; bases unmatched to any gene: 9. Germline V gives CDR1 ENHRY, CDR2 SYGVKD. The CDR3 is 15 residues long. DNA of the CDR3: TGTGCCATCAGTGGAGGGGACAGGGTAATAGATGGCTACACCTTC. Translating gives CAISGGDRVIDGYTF.

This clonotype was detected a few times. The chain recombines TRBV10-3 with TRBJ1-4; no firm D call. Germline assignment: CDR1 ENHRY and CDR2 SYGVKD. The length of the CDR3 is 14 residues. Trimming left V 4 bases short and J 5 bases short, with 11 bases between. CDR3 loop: CAISADGSNEKLFF. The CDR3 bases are TGTGCCATCAGTGCTGATGGGTCCAATGAAAAACTGTTTTTT.

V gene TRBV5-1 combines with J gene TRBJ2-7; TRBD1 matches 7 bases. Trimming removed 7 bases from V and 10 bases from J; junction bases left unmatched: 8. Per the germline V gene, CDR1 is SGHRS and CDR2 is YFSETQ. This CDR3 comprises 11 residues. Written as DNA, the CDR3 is TGCGCCAGCTCCCGGGACAGTAAACAGTACTTC. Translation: CASSRDSKQYF.

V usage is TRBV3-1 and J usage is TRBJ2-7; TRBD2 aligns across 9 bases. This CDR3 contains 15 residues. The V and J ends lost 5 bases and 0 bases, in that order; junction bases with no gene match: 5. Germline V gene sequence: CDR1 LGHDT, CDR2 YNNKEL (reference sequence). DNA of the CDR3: TGTGCCAGCAGCGATCCTAGCGGGGCCTCCTACGAGCAGTACTTC. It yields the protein CASSDPSGASYEQYF.

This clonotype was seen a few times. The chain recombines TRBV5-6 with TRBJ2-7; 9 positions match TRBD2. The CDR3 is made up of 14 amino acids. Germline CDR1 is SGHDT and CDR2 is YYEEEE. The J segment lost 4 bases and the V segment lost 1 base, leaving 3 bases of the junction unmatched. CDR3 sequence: CASSLISGSYEQYF. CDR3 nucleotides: TGTGCCAGCAGCTTGATTAGCGGGAGTTACGAGCAGTACTTC.

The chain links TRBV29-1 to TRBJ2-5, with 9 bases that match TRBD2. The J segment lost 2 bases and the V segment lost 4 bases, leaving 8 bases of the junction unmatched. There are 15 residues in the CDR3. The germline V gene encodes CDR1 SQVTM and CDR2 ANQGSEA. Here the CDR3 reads CSVVLAGDTQETQYF. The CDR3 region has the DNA TGCAGCGTTGTTTTAGCGGGGGACACTCAAGAGACCCAGTACTTC. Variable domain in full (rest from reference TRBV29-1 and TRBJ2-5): SAVISQKPSRDICQRGTSLTIQCQVDSQVTMMFWYRQQPGQSLTLIATANQGSEATYESGFVIDKFPISRPNLTFSTLTVSNMSPEDSSIYLCSVVLAGDTQETQYFGPGTRLLVL.

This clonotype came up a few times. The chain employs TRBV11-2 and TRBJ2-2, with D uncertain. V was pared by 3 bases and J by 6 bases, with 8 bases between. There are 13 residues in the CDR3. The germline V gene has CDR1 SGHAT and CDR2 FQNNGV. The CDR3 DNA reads TGTGCCAGCAGCTTGGGCACCCCCGGGGAGCTGTTTTTT. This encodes CASSLGTPGELFF.

Here the CDR3 DNA reads TGTGCCAGCAGCGTAGTTGCGGGGGGGGGAAGGAATGAGCAGTTCTTC. Translated: CASSVVAGGGRNEQFF. The genes are TRBV9 and TRBJ2-1, with 9 positions matching TRBD2. The ends lost 0 bases at V and 7 bases at J; junction bases unmatched: 8. Germline values: CDR1 SGDLS, CDR2 YYNGEE. The CDR3 has 16 residues.

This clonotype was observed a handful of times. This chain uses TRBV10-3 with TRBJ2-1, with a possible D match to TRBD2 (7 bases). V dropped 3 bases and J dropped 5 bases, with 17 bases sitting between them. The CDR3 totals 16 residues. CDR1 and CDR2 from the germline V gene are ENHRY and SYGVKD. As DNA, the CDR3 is TGTGCCATCAGTGACACGGCTGGGGGGGGCCACAATGAGCAGTTCTTC. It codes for CAISDTAGGGHNEQFF.

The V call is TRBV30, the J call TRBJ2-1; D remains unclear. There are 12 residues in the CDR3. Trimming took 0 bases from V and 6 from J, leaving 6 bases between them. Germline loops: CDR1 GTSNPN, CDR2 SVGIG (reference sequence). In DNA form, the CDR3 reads TGTGCCTGGAGTGTTTTGGTCAATGAGCAGTTCTTC. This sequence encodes CAWSVLVNEQFF.

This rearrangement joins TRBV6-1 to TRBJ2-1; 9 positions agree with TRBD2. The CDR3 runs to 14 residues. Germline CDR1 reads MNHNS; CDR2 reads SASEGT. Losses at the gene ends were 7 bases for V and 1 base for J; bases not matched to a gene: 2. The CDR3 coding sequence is TGTGCCAGCATGAGCGGGGGGTCCTACAATGAGCAGTTCTTC. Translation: CASMSGGSYNEQFF.

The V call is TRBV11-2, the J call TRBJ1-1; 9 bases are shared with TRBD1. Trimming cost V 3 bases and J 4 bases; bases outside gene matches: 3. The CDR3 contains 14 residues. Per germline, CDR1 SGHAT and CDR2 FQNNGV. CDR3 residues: CASSFGTGTTEAFF. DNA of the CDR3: TGTGCCAGCAGCTTCGGGACAGGGACCACTGAAGCTTTCTTT.

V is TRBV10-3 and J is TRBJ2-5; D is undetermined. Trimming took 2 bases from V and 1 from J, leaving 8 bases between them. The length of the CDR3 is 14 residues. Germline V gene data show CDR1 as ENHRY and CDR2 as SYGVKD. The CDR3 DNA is TGTGCCATCAGTGAGGGTCCAGGCCAAGAGACCCAGTACTTC. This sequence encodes CAISEGPGQETQYF.

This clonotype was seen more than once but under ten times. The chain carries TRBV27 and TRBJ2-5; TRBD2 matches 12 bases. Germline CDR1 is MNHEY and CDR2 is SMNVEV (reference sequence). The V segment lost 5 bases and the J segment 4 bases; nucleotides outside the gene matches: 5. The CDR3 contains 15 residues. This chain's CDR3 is CASSTRTSGTETQYF. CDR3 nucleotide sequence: TGTGCCAGCAGTACTAGGACTAGCGGGACAGAGACCCAGTACTTC.

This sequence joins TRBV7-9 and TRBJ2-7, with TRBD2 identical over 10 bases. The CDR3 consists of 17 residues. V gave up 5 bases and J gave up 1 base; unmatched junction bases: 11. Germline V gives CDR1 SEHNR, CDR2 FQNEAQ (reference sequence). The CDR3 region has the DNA TGTGCCAGCAGCCCACAGGCTAGCGGGGGAAAGTCCTACGAGCAGTACTTC. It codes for CASSPQASGGKSYEQYF.

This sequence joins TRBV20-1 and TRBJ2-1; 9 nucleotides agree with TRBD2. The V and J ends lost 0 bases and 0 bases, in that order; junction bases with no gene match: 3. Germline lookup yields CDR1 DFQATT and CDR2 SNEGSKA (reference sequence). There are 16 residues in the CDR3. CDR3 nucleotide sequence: TGCAGTGCTAGAGATCTAGCGGGGCACTCCTACAATGAGCAGTTCTTC. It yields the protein CSARDLAGHSYNEQFF.

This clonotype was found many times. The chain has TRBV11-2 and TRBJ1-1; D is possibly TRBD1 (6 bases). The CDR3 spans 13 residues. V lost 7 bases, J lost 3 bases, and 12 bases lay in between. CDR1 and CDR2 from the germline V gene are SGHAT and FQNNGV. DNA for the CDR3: TGTGCCAGCACCAACTACAGGGACACTGAAGCTTTCTTT. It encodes CASTNYRDTEAFF.

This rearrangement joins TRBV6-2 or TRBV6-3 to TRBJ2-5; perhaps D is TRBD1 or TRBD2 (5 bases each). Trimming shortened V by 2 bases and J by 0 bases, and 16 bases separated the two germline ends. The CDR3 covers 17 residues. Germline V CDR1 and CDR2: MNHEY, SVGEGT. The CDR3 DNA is TGTGCCAGCAGTTACGGGGCTGGGAGCCCACACCAAGAGACCCAGTACTTC. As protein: CASSYGAGSPHQETQYF.

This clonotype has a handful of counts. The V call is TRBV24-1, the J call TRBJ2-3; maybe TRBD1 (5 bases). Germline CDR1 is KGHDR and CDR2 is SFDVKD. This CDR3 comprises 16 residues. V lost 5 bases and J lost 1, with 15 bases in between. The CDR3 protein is CATSALGAGGTDTQYF. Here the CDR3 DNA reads TGTGCCACCAGTGCATTAGGGGCTGGGGGCACAGATACGCAGTATTTT.

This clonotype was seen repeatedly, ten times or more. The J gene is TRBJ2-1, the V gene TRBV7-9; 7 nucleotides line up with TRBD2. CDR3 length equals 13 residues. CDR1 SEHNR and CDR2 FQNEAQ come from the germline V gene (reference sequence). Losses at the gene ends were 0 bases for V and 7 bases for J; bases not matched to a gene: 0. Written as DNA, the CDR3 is TGTGCCAGCAGCTTAGCGGGAGGGAATGAGCAGTTCTTC. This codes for CASSLAGGNEQFF.

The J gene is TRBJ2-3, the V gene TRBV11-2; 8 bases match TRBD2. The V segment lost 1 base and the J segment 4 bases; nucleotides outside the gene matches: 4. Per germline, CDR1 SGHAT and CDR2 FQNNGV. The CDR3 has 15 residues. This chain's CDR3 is CASSLALAESDTQYF. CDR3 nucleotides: TGTGCCAGCAGCTTAGCACTAGCGGAGTCAGATACGCAGTATTTT. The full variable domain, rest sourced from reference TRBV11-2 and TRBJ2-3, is EAGVAQSPRYKIIEKRQSVAFWCNPISGHATLYWYQQILGQGPKLLIQFQNNGVVDDSQLPKDRFSAERLKGVDSTLKIQPAKLEDSAVYLCASSLALAESDTQYFGPGTRLTVL.

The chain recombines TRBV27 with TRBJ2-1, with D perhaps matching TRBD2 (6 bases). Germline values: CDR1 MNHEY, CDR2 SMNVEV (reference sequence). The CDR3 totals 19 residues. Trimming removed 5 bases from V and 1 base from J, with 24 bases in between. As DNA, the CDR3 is TGTGCCAGCAGTGATCGACTAAGCGGGCCGCAAAATTCCTACAATGAGCAGTTCTTC. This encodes CASSDRLSGPQNSYNEQFF.

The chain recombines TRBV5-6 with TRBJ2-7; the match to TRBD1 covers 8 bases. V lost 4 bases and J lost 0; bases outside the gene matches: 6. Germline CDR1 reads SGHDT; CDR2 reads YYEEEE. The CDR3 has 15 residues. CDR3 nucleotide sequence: TGTGCCAGCAGCCCCGGGACAGGTGTCTCCTACGAGCAGTACTTC. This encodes CASSPGTGVSYEQYF. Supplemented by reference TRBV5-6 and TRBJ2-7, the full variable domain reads DAGVTQSPTHLIKTRGQQVTLRCSPKSGHDTVSWYQQALGQGPQFIFQYYEEEERQRGNFPDRFSGHQFPNYSSELNVNALLLGDSALYLCASSPGTGVSYEQYFGPGTRLTVT.